The source of this TCR beta chain is a study of cytomegalovirus exposure and HLA in healthy donors. Comments on this clone: Its antigen is unknown.

V lost 5 bases and J lost 1; bases outside the gene matches: 7. Germline loops: CDR1 SEHNR, CDR2 FQNEAQ (reference sequence). The CDR3 covers 15 residues. Study results and caveats: The authors later linked a missense DCLRE1C variant to TCR beta V- and J-gene trimming. Donors were assumed by presence/absence analyses to have roughly uniform sequencing depth. The study recorded 160 or so TCR beta chains that were cytomegalovirus-associated. Most subjects' HLA-A and HLA-B alleles were reportedly predicted from TCR beta sequences.

The PCR had 60 Vbeta and 13 Jbeta primers. Measured with immunoSEQ multiplex PCR; TCRdb has only the in-frame clones, and not every one. Seen here are 150,000 to 250,000 clones, roughly 79% observed once, and the top ten hold 1.9%. This chain uses TRBV7-9 with TRBJ1-1; TRBD1 matches at 7 bases. The sequenced sample consisted of PBMCs. The TCR was taken from a man under 40 in good health and CMV-seronegative. For the CDR3, the DNA is TGTGCCAGCAGCCCGTGGGACAGTCCGAACACTGAAGCTTTCTTT. This translates into CASSPWDSPNTEAFF.